These 20 T cell receptor beta chains originate from one sample sequenced in a study of CD8 T cells in Susac syndrome. Random hexamers were used to reverse transcribe an amount of roughly 0.5 to 1 ug RNA. TCRdb recomputed calls from the immunoSEQ multiplex PCR reads with MiXCR, one row per CDR3 protein. This table has 100,000 to 150,000 distinct CDR3 sequences, around 94% appearing once. Sequencing used CD8+ T cells from PBMCs. Receptor source: a human donor with Susac syndrome.

The CDR3 sequence: CASKAAESSYEQYF. The CDR3 DNA follows: TGCGCCAGCAAAGCGGCGGAGAGCTCCTACGAGCAGTACTTC. The rearrangement joins TRBV4-3 to TRBJ2-7; D is possibly TRBD2 (5 bases). V gave up 7 bases and J gave up 0 bases, with 13 bases separating them. CDR3 length equals 14 residues. Germline assignment: CDR1 LGHNA and CDR2 YSLEER.

V is TRBV12-3 or TRBV12-4 and J is TRBJ2-5; D is possibly TRBD1 (6 bases). Trimming removed 7 bases from V and 1 base from J, with 7 bases in between. The CDR3 contains 12 residues. CDR3 sequence: CASKDSQETQYF. CDR3 in DNA: TGTGCCAGCAAGGACAGCCAAGAGACCCAGTACTTC.

The V gene is TRBV4-2, the J gene TRBJ2-5; 12 bases align to TRBD2. The trim removed 5 bases at V and 4 bases at J, leaving 8 bases unmatched. This CDR3 has 16 amino acids. CDR1 LGHNA and CDR2 YNFKEQ come from the germline V gene. Written as DNA, the CDR3 is TGTGCCAGCAGCTCCGCTAGCGGGGGGGCCCCAGAGACCCAGTACTTC. Its translation is CASSSASGGAPETQYF.

V and J are TRBV4-1 and TRBJ2-5, with 9 positions matching TRBD1. The germline V gene encodes CDR1 MGHRA and CDR2 YSYEKL. This CDR3 has 16 residues. V shed 4 bases, J shed 5 bases, and the junction held 11 bases outside the gene matches. The CDR3 region is CASSRQPGQGGETQYF. In DNA, the CDR3 is TGCGCCAGCAGCCGCCAACCGGGACAGGGCGGGGAGACCCAGTACTTC.

The chain has TRBV24-1 and TRBJ2-5; D may be TRBD2 (5 bases). The V gene's germline CDR1 is KGHDR and CDR2 SFDVKD. The CDR3 consists of 14 residues. The germline V and J ends were trimmed by 2 bases and 5 bases, with 11 bases remaining between them. The CDR3 spells CATSDSAVWETQYF. DNA for the CDR3: TGTGCCACCAGTGATTCAGCGGTCTGGGAGACCCAGTACTTC.

The chain carries TRBV9 and TRBJ2-2, with 11 bases fitting TRBD2. V lost 0 bases, J lost 5 bases, and 0 bases stayed unmatched. The CDR3 runs 15 residues. Germline loops: CDR1 SGDLS, CDR2 YYNGEE. CDR3 in DNA: TGTGCCAGCAGCGTAGCTAGCGGGAGGACCGGGGAGCTGTTTTTT. This translates into CASSVASGRTGELFF.

The chain carries TRBV30 and TRBJ2-2; unclear D gene. With 0 bases removed from V and 5 bases from J, the gap between germline ends came to 13 bases. The germline CDR1 and CDR2 sequences are GTSNPN and SVGIG (reference sequence). This CDR3 is 15 amino acids long. This chain's CDR3 is CAWSVTEPGTGELFF. The CDR3 nucleotides are TGTGCCTGGAGTGTAACCGAACCCGGGACCGGGGAGCTGTTTTTT. Together with reference TRBV30 and TRBJ2-2, the CDR3 gives the full variable domain: SQTIHQWPATLVQPVGSPLSLECTVEGTSNPNLYWYRQAAGRGLQLLFYSVGIGQISSEVPQNLSASRPQDRQFILSSKKLLLSDSGFYLCAWSVTEPGTGELFFGEGSRLTVL.

The chain uses TRBV19 and TRBJ2-1; D gene ambiguous. V was shortened by 1 base and J by 6 bases, with 7 bases between the two germline ends. Germline loops: CDR1 LNHDA, CDR2 SQIVND (reference sequence). The CDR3 totals 13 residues. As DNA, the CDR3 is TGTGCCAGTAGTATAGCCCCCTTCAATGAGCAGTTCTTC. It is translated as CASSIAPFNEQFF.

The chain links TRBV25-1 to TRBJ2-3, with TRBD2 identical over 8 bases. The length of the CDR3 is 16 residues. Germline CDR1 MGHDK, CDR2 SYGVNS. Losses at the gene ends were 3 bases for V and 6 bases for J; bases not matched to a gene: 11. The CDR3: CASSDPLAVWDDTQYF. The DNA of the CDR3 is TGTGCCAGCAGTGATCCACTAGCGGTTTGGGATGATACGCAGTATTTT.

V usage is TRBV25-1 and J usage is TRBJ1-4; D is unresolved. The CDR3 contains 15 residues. Trimming left V 3 bases short and J 7 bases short, with 15 bases between. CDR1 and CDR2 (germline): MGHDK, SYGVNS. The CDR3 loop reads CASSEPEKDPEKLFF. In nucleotides, the CDR3 is TGTGCCAGCAGTGAGCCCGAGAAGGATCCTGAAAAACTGTTTTTT. Drawing the rest from reference TRBV25-1 and TRBJ1-4, the complete variable domain is EADIYQTPRYLVIGTGKKITLECSQTMGHDKMYWYQQDPGMELHLIHYSYGVNSTEKGDLSSESTVSRIRTEHFPLTLESARPSHTSQYLCASSEPEKDPEKLFFGSGTQLSVL.

The chain links TRBV6-5 to TRBJ2-1; 10 nucleotides align to TRBD2. The CDR3 runs to 15 residues. CDR1 and CDR2 (germline): MNHEY, SVGAGI. J was trimmed by 7 bases and V by 4 bases; bases with no gene match: 7. In DNA form, the CDR3 reads TGTGCCAGCAGTTCCTTCAGCGGGGGGGGAAATGAGCAGTTCTTC. This codes for CASSSFSGGGNEQFF.

This clonotype was seen just once. V and J are TRBV28 and TRBJ2-7; 7 nucleotides line up with TRBD2. V trimming: 6 bases; J trimming: 2 bases; junction bases outside the gene matches: 10. CDR3 length equals 15 residues. Germline V gives CDR1 MDHEN, CDR2 SYDVKM. The CDR3 nucleotides are TGTGCCAGCAGCTCATTGGGACTACTCGCCTACGAGCAGTACTTC. Translating gives CASSSLGLLAYEQYF.

The chain joins TRBV20-1 to TRBJ2-7; no reliable D call. Germline lookup yields CDR1 DFQATT and CDR2 SNEGSKA (reference sequence). CDR3 length equals 13 residues. The V gene lost 5 bases and the J gene lost 3 bases, with 14 bases spanning the gap. This CDR3 reads CSAVPHSRYEQYF. The CDR3 DNA is TGCAGTGCTGTACCCCATTCTCGCTACGAGCAGTACTTC.

The J gene is TRBJ2-3, the V gene TRBV3-1; a possible D gene is TRBD1 (6 bases). The CDR3 covers 16 residues. Trimming pared 0 bases from V and 5 bases from J, leaving 15 bases between. In germline, CDR1 is LGHDT, CDR2 YNNKEL (reference sequence). The CDR3 protein is CASSQDGTSGIDTQYF. The CDR3 DNA reads TGTGCCAGCAGCCAAGATGGGACATCCGGTATAGATACGCAGTATTTT.

The sample holds one count of this clonotype. The chain employs TRBV24-1 and TRBJ2-3; 9 bases fit TRBD2. The length of the CDR3 is 17 residues. J was trimmed by 1 base and V by 9 bases; bases with no gene match: 13. CDR1 and CDR2 (germline): KGHDR, SFDVKD. CDR3 residues: CATSSDSGGSRTDTQYF. In nucleotides, the CDR3 is TGTGCCACCTCCTCCGACAGCGGGGGGTCCCGCACAGATACGCAGTATTTT.

The V gene is TRBV3-1, the J gene TRBJ2-1; TRBD2 aligns across 7 bases. Germline CDR1 is LGHDT and CDR2 is YNNKEL (reference sequence). This CDR3 has 16 residues. The V segment lost 0 bases and the J segment 8 bases; nucleotides outside the gene matches: 10. CDR3 bases: TGTGCCAGCAGCCAAGATCCGCCGGGGGGAGTTGATGAGCAGTTCTTC. It encodes CASSQDPPGGVDEQFF.

The chain joins TRBV3-1 to TRBJ2-1, with D uncertain. The germline V gene encodes CDR1 LGHDT and CDR2 YNNKEL (reference sequence). V lost 1 base to trimming and J lost 10 bases, with 8 bases between them. The CDR3 length is 12 residues. CDR3 sequence (DNA): TGTGCCAGCAGCCAAGGTGCTTTGGAGCAGTTCTTC. It specifies CASSQGALEQFF.

The V call is TRBV27, the J call TRBJ2-1, with unresolved D. The V end was cut by 2 bases, the J end by 8 bases, with 19 bases between. The CDR3 runs 16 residues. CDR1 is MNHEY and CDR2 is SMNVEV in the germline V gene (reference sequence). CDR3 sequence: CASSLVSRAPADEQFF. The CDR3 DNA follows: TGTGCCAGCAGTTTAGTCTCCCGGGCCCCCGCCGATGAGCAGTTCTTC.

CDR3 DNA sequence: TGTGCCAGCAGCAATACGGCAGGGAAAAACATTCAGTACTTC. Protein: CASSNTAGKNIQYF. This sequence joins TRBV12-3 or TRBV12-4 and TRBJ2-4, with a tentative D call TRBD1 (5 bases). The CDR3 consists of 14 residues. V was pared by 6 bases and J by 4 bases, with 13 bases between.

The count of this clonotype is one. The rearrangement links TRBV7-9 to TRBJ2-5, with 10 nucleotides matching TRBD1. The germline gives CDR1 SEHNR, CDR2 FQNEAQ (reference sequence). The CDR3 consists of 14 residues. J was trimmed by 4 bases and V by 5 bases; bases with no gene match: 4. The CDR3 region is CASSARDRGETQYF. The CDR3 DNA sequence: TGTGCCAGCAGCGCGCGGGACAGGGGAGAGACCCAGTACTTC.